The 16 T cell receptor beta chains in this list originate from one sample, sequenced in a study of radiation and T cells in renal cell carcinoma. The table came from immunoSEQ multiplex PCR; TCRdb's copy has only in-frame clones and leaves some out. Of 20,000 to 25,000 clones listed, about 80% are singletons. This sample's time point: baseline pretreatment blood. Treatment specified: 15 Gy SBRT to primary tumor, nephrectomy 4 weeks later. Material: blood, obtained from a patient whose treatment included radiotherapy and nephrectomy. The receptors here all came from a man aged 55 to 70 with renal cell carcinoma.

CDR3 amino acids: CASSLLRQGYGYTF. The DNA of the CDR3 is TGTGCCAGCAGCCTACTGAGACAGGGCTATGGCTACACCTTC. The V gene is TRBV7-9, the J gene TRBJ1-2; TRBD1 matches 7 bases. The CDR3 is 14 amino acids. Germline trimming cut 5 bases from V and 4 bases from J; bases unmatched to any gene: 7. Germline assignment: CDR1 SEHNR and CDR2 FQNEAQ (reference sequence).

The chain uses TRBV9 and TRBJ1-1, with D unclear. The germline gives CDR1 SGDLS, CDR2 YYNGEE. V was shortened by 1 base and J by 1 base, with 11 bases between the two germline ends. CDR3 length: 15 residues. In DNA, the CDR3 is TGTGCCAGCAGCGTACTAAGCGTCCCGAACACTGAAGCTTTCTTT. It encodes CASSVLSVPNTEAFF.

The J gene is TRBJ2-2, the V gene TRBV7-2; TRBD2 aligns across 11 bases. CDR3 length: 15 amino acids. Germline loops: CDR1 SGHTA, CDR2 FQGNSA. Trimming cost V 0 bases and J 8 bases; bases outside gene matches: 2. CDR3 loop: CASSLASGRAGELFF. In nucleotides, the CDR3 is TGTGCCAGCAGCTTAGCTAGCGGGAGGGCGGGGGAGCTGTTTTTT.

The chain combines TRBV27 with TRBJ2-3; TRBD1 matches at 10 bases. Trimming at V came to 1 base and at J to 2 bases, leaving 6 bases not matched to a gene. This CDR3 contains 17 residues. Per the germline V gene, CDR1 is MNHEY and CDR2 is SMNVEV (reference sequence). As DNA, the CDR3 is TGTGCCAGCAGTTTATTAGGGACAGGGGTAGACACAGATACGCAGTATTTT. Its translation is CASSLLGTGVDTDTQYF.

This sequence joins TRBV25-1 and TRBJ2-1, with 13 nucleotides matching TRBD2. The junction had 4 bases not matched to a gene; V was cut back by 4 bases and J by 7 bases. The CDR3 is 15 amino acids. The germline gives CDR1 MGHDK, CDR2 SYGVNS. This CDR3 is CASSALTSGRNEQFF. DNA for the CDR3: TGTGCCAGCAGTGCCCTGACTAGCGGGAGGAATGAGCAGTTCTTC.

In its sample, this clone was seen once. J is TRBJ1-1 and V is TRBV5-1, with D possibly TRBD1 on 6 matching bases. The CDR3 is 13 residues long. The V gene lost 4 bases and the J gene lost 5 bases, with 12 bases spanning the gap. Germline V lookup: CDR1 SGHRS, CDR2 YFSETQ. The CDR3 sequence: CASSPDSGTEAFF. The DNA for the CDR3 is TGCGCCAGCAGCCCGGACAGTGGAACTGAAGCTTTCTTT. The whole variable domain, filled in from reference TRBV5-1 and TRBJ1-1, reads KAGVTQTPRYLIKTRGQQVTLSCSPISGHRSVSWYQQTPGQGLQFLFEYFSETQRNKGNFPGRFSGRQFSNSRSEMNVSTLELGDSALYLCASSPDSGTEAFFGQGTRLTVV.

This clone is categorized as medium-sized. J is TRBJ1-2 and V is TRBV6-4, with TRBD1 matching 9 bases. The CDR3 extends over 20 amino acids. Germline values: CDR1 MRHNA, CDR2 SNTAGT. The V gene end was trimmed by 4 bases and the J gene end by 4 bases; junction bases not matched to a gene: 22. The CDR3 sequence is CASSVPYRDRDLSPGYGYTF. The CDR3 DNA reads TGTGCCAGCAGTGTCCCCTACCGGGACAGGGATCTATCCCCTGGCTATGGCTACACCTTC.

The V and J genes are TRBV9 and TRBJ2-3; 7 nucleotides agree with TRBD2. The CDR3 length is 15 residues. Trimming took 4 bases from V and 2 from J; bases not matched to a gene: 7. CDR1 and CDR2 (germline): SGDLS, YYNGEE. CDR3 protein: CASSPRAGPTDTQYF. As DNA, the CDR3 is TGTGCCAGCAGCCCCCGAGCGGGACCCACAGATACGCAGTATTTT.

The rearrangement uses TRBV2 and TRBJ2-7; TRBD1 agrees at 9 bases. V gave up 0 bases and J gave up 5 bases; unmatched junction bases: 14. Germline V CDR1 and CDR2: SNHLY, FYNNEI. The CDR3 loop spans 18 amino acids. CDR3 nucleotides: TGTGCCAGCAGTGAAGCCATCATTAGGGGACAGGGAGCCCACGAGCAGTACTTC. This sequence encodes CASSEAIIRGQGAHEQYF.

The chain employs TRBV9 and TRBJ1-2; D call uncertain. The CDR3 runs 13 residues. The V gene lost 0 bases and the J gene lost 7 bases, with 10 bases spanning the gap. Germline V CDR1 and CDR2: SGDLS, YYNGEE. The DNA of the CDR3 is TGTGCCAGCAGCGTAGGTAGGGTCGGTGGCTACACCTTC. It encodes CASSVGRVGGYTF. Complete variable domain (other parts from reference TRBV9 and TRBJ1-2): DSGVTQTPKHLITATGQRVTLRCSPRSGDLSVYWYQQSLDQGLQFLIQYYNGEERAKGNILERFSAQQFPDLHSELNLSSLELGDSALYFCASSVGRVGGYTFGSGTRLTVV.

The CDR3 nucleotides are TGTGCCAGCAGCTTGGGGCGGGGAAATTCACCCCTCCACTTT. Translating gives CASSLGRGNSPLHF. This rearrangement joins TRBV5-4 to TRBJ1-6, with no clear D. This CDR3 spans 14 amino acids. V dropped 0 bases and J dropped 7 bases, with 8 bases sitting between them. Germline V gene data show CDR1 as SGHNT and CDR2 as YYREEE (reference sequence).

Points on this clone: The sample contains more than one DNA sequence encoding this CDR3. The CDR3 bases are TGTGCCAGCTCACCGCTCAGGGGAAGCCAAGAGACCCAGTACTTC. Its protein product is CASSPLRGSQETQYF. This chain joins TRBV18 and TRBJ2-5; D may be TRBD1 (6 bases). V lost 3 bases to trimming and J lost 1 base, with 12 bases between them. Germline assignment: CDR1 KGHSH and CDR2 LQKENI. This CDR3 contains 15 residues. The full variable domain, completed using reference TRBV18 and TRBJ2-5, is NAGVMQNPRHLVRRRGQEARLRCSPMKGHSHVYWYRQLPEEGLKFMVYLQKENIIDESGMPKERFSAEFPKEGPSILRIQQVVRGDSAAYFCASSPLRGSQETQYFGPGTRLLVL.

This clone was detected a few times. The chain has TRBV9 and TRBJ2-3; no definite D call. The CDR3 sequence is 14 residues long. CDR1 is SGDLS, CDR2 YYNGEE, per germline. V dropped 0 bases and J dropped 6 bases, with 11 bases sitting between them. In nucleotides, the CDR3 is TGTGCCAGCAGCGTAGCAGACCGCCTGGATACGCAGTATTTT. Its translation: CASSVADRLDTQYF.

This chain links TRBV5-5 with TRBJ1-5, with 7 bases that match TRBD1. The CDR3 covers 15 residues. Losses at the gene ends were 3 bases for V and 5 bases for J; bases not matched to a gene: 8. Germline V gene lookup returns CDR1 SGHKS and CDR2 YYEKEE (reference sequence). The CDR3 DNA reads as TGTGCCAGCAGCTCCGGAGTCACAGGGGATCAGCCCCAGCATTTT. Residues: CASSSGVTGDQPQHF.

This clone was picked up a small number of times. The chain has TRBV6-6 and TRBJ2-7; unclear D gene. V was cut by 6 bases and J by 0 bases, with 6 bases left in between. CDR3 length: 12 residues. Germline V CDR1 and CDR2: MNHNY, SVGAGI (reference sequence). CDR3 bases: TGTGCCAGCAGCAAGAGCTCCTACGAGCAGTACTTC. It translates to CASSKSSYEQYF.

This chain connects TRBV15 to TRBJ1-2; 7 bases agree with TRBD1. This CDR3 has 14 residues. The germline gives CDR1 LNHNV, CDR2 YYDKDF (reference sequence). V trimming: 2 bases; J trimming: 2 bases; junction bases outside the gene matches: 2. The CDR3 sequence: CATSRWDRNYGYTF. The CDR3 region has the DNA TGTGCCACCAGCAGATGGGACAGAAACTATGGCTACACCTTC.